The 13 T cell receptor beta chains below all came from one sample that was sequenced in a study of T cells in Graves' hyperthyroidism and ophthalmopathy. TCR beta CDR3 regions were amplified from RNA. The TCR CDR3 was amplified in a first-round RT-PCR using the HTBI primer set. TCRdb used MiXCR to reprocess the multiplex PCR reads, holding one entry per CDR3 protein. The table shows about 720,000 distinct CDR3 sequences, with roughly 17% occurring only once. The sequencing input was blood. These receptors were collected from a man between 18 and 35 years old with Graves' hyperthyroidism.

This clonotype was counted many times. The V call is TRBV7-2, the J call TRBJ2-1; the match to TRBD2 covers 9 bases. The V segment lost 0 bases and the J segment 9 bases; nucleotides outside the gene matches: 6. The CDR3 loop spans 15 amino acids. Germline-derived CDR1 and CDR2 are SGHTA and FQGNSA. The CDR3 region has the DNA TGTGCCAGCAGCTTAGCTAGCGGGAGTGGCACTGAGCAGTTCTTC. Translation gives CASSLASGSGTEQFF. The whole variable domain, filled in from reference TRBV7-2 and TRBJ2-1, reads GAGVSQSPSNKVTEKGKDVELRCDPISGHTALYWYRQSLGQGLEFLIYFQGNSAPDKSGLPSDRFSAERTGGSVSTLTIQRTQQEDSAVYLCASSLASGSGTEQFFGPGTRLTVL.

The table lists this clonotype with a few counts. This chain connects TRBV12-5 to TRBJ2-1; TRBD1 aligns across 7 bases. Losses at the gene ends were 0 bases for V and 7 bases for J; bases not matched to a gene: 12. Looked up from germline, CDR1 is LGHNT and CDR2 is FRNRAP. The CDR3 consists of 17 residues. The CDR3, as DNA: TGTGCTAGTGGTTTGGTAGGGAAGACAGGGTCAAATAATGAGCAGTTCTTC. This encodes CASGLVGKTGSNNEQFF.

The genes are TRBV11-2 and TRBJ2-7; D might be TRBD1 or TRBD2, each matching 5 bases. Germline CDR1 reads SGHAT; CDR2 reads FQNNGV. The CDR3 sequence is 14 residues long. Trimming pared 1 base from V and 6 bases from J, leaving 13 bases between. In nucleotides, the CDR3 is TGTGCCAGCAGCTTAGCCGGGGCCGCTAGCGAGCAGTACTTC. It is translated as CASSLAGAASEQYF. Complete variable domain (other parts from reference TRBV11-2 and TRBJ2-7): EAGVAQSPRYKIIEKRQSVAFWCNPISGHATLYWYQQILGQGPKLLIQFQNNGVVDDSQLPKDRFSAERLKGVDSTLKIQPAKLEDSAVYLCASSLAGAASEQYFGPGTRLTVT.

This clonotype was observed at least ten times. This rearrangement joins TRBV28 to TRBJ1-1; TRBD1 is a possible D gene (6 bases). Looked up from germline, CDR1 is MDHEN and CDR2 is SYDVKM. The CDR3 loop spans 11 amino acids. Trimming shortened V by 2 bases and J by 10 bases, and 8 bases separated the two germline ends. CDR3 region: CASSLLRGAFF. CDR3 DNA: TGTGCCAGCAGTTTACTCAGGGGAGCTTTCTTT.

In its sample, this clonotype was seen many times. V usage is TRBV11-2 and J usage is TRBJ1-1; D possibly corresponds to TRBD1 (5 bases). The germline gives CDR1 SGHAT, CDR2 FQNNGV. Trimming stripped 7 bases from V and 3 bases from J, with 18 bases between. The CDR3 consists of 15 residues. CDR3 in DNA: TGTGCCAGCATCCCCCTGAGGCTGGGGGACACTGAAGCTTTCTTT. Encoded protein: CASIPLRLGDTEAFF.

Only a few counts were recorded for this clonotype. The V gene is TRBV30, the J gene TRBJ2-1; D may be TRBD2 (5 bases). The CDR3 length is 15 residues. V lost 4 bases and J 0 bases, leaving 13 bases between the germline ends. Germline V gives CDR1 GTSNPN, CDR2 SVGIG (reference sequence). In nucleotides, the CDR3 is TGTGCCTGGAAAGCGGACGGTAGCTCCTACAATGAGCAGTTCTTC. Encoded protein: CAWKADGSSYNEQFF.

This clonotype was seen only a few times. The V gene is TRBV20-1, the J gene TRBJ2-5; 11 bases map to TRBD2. This CDR3 comprises 15 residues. Germline assignment: CDR1 DFQATT and CDR2 SNEGSKA (reference sequence). V was clipped by 3 bases and J by 2 bases; unmatched bases: 5. CDR3 in amino acids: CSARPGLAVQETQYF. CDR3 sequence (DNA): TGCAGTGCTAGGCCGGGACTAGCGGTACAAGAGACCCAGTACTTC.

This clonotype was seen ten or more times. This chain joins TRBV28 and TRBJ2-2; 9 positions agree with TRBD2. This CDR3 has 17 residues. Germline V gives CDR1 MDHEN, CDR2 SYDVKM. With 2 bases clipped from V and 1 base from J, the junction kept 5 bases outside the gene matches. CDR3 nucleotide sequence: TGTGCCAGCAGTTTACCCCTAGCGGGACGGAACACCGGGGAGCTGTTTTTT. It specifies CASSLPLAGRNTGELFF.

The chain is built from TRBV9 and TRBJ2-7; 7 bases map to TRBD2. The trim removed 0 bases at V and 3 bases at J, leaving 6 bases unmatched. The CDR3 loop spans 15 amino acids. The V gene's germline CDR1 is SGDLS and CDR2 YYNGEE. In nucleotides, the CDR3 is TGTGCCAGCAGCGTAGGGGGGGGGAACCTCTACGAGCAGTACTTC. This codes for CASSVGGGNLYEQYF.

The V call is TRBV25-1, the J call TRBJ2-7, with 8 bases identical to TRBD2. Unmatched junction bases numbered 9, after V lost 8 bases and J lost 0 bases. CDR1 and CDR2 from the germline V gene are MGHDK and SYGVNS. The CDR3 covers 15 residues. The CDR3 sequence: CASGGSGTGSYEQYF. The CDR3 DNA reads as TGTGCCAGCGGTGGTAGCGGGACGGGCTCCTACGAGCAGTACTTC.

V is TRBV7-3 and J is TRBJ2-6, with TRBD2 as a possible D gene (6 bases). Between the trimmed V and J ends, which lost 6 bases and 3 bases, there was a span of 12 bases. This CDR3 comprises 15 residues. Germline-derived CDR1 and CDR2 are SGHTA and FQGTGA. Written as DNA, the CDR3 is TGTGCCAGCAGTCCCAGGGAGGTTGGGGCCAACGTCCTGACTTTC. It yields the protein CASSPREVGANVLTF.

This clonotype was seen at least ten times. The V gene is TRBV7-2, the J gene TRBJ2-1; 14 nucleotides line up with TRBD2. V lost 1 base, J lost 15 bases, and 8 bases stayed unmatched. Germline V gene data show CDR1 as SGHTA and CDR2 as FQGNSA. CDR3 length: 15 residues. The CDR3 DNA sequence: TGTGCCAGCAGCTTAGGGACTAGCGGGAGGTTGGGGGGGTTCTTC. Its protein is CASSLGTSGRLGGFF.

This clonotype was seen a few times. V usage is TRBV6-1 and J usage is TRBJ2-5, with D possibly TRBD1 on 6 matching bases. Germline V gene lookup returns CDR1 MNHNS and CDR2 SASEGT. Trimming shortened V by 8 bases and J by 1 base, and 11 bases separated the two germline ends. The CDR3 extends over 13 amino acids. The CDR3 DNA reads as TGTGCCAGCGCGCAGGGGCCCCAAGAGACCCAGTACTTC. Amino acids: CASAQGPQETQYF.